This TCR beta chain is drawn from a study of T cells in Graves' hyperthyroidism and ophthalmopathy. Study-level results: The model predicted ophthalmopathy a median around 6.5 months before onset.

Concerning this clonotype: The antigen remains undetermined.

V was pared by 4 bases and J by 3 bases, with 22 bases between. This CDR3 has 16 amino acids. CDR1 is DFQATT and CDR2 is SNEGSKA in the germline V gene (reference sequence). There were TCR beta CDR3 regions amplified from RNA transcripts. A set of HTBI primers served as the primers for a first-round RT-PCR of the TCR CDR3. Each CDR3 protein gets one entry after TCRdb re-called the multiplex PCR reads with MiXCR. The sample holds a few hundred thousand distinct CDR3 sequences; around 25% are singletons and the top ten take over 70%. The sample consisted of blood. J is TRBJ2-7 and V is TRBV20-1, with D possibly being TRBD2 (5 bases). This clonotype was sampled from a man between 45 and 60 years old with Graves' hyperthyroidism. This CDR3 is CSAKEVGSGVYYEQYF. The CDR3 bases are TGCAGTGCTAAGGAGGTGGGGTCAGGAGTTTACTACGAGCAGTACTTC.